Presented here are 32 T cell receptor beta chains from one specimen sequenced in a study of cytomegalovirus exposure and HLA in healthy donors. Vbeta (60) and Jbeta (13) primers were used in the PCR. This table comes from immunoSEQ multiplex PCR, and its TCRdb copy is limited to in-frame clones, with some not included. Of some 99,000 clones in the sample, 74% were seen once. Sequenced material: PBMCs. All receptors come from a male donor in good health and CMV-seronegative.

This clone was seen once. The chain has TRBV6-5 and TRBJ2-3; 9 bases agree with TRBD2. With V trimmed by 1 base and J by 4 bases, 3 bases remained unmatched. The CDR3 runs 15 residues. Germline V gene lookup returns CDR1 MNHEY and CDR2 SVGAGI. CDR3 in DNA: TGTGCCAGCAGTTACTGGCGGGAGGGCGCAGATACGCAGTATTTT. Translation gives CASSYWREGADTQYF.

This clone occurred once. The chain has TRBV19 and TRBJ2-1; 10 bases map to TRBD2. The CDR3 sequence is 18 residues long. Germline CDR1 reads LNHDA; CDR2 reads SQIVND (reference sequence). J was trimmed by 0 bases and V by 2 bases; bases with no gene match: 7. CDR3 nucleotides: TGTGCCAGTAGTATACGGACTAGCGGACTTAGCTCCTACAATGAGCAGTTCTTC. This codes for CASSIRTSGLSSYNEQFF.

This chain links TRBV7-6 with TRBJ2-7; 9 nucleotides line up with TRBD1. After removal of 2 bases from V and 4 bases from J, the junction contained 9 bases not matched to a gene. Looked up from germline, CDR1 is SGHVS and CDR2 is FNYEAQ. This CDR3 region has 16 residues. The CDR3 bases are TGTGCCAGCAGCTTAAGTGTTTTGGGACAGGGTTACGAGCAGTACTTC. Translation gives CASSLSVLGQGYEQYF.

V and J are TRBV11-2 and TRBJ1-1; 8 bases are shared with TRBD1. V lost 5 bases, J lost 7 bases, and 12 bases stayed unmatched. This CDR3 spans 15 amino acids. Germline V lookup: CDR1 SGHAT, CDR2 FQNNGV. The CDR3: CASSTTSDRGREAFF. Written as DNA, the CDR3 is TGTGCCAGCAGCACCACTTCCGACAGGGGACGTGAAGCTTTCTTT.

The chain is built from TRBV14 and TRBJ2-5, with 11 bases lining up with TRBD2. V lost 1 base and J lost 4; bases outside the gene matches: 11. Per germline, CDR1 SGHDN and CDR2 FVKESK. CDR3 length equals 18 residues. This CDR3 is CASSQGIRPSGRRETQYF. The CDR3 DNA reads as TGTGCCAGCAGCCAAGGAATTCGGCCTAGCGGGAGGAGAGAGACCCAGTACTTC.

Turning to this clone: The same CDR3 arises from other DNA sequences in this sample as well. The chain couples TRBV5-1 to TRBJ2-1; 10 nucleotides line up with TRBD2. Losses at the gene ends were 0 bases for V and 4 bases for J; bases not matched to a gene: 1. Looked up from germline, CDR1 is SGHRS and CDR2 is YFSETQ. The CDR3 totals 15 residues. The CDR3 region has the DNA TGCGCCAGCAGCTTGGGGACTAGCGGATACAATGAGCAGTTCTTC. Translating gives CASSLGTSGYNEQFF.

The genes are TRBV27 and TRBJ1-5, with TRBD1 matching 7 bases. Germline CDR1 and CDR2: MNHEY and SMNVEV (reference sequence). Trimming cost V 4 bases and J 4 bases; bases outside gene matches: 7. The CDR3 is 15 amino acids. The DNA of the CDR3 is TGTGCCAGCAGTTCGACCGGGACAGTGAATCAGCCCCAGCATTTT. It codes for CASSSTGTVNQPQHF.

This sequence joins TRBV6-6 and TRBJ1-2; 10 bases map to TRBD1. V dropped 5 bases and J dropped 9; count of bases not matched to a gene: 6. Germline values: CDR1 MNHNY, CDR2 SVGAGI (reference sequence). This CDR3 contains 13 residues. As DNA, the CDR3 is TGTGCCAGCAGTGGCCGGGACAGGGGCCGCTACACCTTC. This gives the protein CASSGRDRGRYTF.

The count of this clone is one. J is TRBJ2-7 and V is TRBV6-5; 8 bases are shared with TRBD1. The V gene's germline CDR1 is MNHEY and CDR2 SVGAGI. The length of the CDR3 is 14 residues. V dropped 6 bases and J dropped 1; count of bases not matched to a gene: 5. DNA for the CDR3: TGTGCCAGCAGCTCGGACAGGGAGTCCTACGAGCAGTACTTC. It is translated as CASSSDRESYEQYF.

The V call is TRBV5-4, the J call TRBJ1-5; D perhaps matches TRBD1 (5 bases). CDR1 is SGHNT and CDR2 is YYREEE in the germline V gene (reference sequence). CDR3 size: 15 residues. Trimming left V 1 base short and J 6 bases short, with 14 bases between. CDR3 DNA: TGTGCCAGCAGCTTGACCCCAGGGCTTGGTCAGCCCCAGCATTTT. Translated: CASSLTPGLGQPQHF.

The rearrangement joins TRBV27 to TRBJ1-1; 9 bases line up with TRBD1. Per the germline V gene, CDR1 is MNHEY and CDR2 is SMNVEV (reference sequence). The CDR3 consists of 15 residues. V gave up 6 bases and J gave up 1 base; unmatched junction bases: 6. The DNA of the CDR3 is TGTGCCAGCAGCCCGGGACAGGGAGCGAACACTGAAGCTTTCTTT. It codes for CASSPGQGANTEAFF.

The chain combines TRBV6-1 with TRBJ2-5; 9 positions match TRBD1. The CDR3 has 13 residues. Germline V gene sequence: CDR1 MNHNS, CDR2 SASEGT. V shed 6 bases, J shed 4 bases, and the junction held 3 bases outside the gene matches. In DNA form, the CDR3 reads TGTGCCAGCAGGGGGACAGGGACAGAGACCCAGTACTTC. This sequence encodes CASRGTGTETQYF.

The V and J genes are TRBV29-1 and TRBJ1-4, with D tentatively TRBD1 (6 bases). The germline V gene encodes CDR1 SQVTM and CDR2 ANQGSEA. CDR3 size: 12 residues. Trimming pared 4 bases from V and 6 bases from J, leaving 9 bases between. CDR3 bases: TGCAGCGTTGTAGGGGGGGATGAAAAACTGTTTTTT. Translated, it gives CSVVGGDEKLFF.

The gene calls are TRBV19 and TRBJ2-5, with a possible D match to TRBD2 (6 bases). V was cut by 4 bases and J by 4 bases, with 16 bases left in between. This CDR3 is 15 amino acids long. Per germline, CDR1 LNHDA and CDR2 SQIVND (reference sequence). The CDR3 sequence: CASSTLRGFGETQYF. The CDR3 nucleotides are TGTGCCAGTAGTACCCTTCGGGGGTTTGGAGAGACCCAGTACTTC.

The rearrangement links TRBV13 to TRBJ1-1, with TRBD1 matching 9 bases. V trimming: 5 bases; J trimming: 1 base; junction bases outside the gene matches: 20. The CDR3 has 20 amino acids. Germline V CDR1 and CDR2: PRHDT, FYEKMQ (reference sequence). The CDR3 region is CASSPTRTGARLRENTEAFF. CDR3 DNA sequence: TGTGCCAGCAGCCCAACTAGGACAGGGGCGCGGTTGAGGGAGAACACTGAAGCTTTCTTT.

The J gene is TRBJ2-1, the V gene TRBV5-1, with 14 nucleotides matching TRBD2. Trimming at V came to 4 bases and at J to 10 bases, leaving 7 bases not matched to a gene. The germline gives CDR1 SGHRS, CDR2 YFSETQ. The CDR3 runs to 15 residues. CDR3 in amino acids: CASSPGLAGVGEQFF. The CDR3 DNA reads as TGCGCCAGCAGCCCGGGACTAGCGGGAGTCGGGGAGCAGTTCTTC.

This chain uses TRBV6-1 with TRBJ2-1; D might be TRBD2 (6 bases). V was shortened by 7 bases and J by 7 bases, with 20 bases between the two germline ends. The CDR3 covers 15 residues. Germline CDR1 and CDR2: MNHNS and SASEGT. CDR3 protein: CASNSLPGRGNEQFF. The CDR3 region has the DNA TGTGCCAGCAATTCCCTACCCGGGAGAGGGAATGAGCAGTTCTTC.

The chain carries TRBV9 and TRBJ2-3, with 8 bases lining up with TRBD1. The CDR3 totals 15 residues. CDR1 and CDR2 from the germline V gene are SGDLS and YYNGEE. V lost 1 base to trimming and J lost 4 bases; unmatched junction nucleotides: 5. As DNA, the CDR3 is TGTGCCAGCAGCGTAATCTCAGGGGGCGCAGATACGCAGTATTTT. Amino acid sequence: CASSVISGGADTQYF. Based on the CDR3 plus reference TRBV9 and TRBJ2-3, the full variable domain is DSGVTQTPKHLITATGQRVTLRCSPRSGDLSVYWYQQSLDQGLQFLIQYYNGEERAKGNILERFSAQQFPDLHSELNLSSLELGDSALYFCASSVISGGADTQYFGPGTRLTVL.

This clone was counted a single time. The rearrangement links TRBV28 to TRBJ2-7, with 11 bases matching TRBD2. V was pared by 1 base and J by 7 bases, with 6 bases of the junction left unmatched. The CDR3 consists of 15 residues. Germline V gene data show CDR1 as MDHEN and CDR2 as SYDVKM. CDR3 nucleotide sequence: TGTGCCAGCAGTTTATCCGGGGGACTAGCGGAGGAGCAGTACTTC. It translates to CASSLSGGLAEEQYF. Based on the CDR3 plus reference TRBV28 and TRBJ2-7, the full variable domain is DVKVTQSSRYLVKRTGEKVFLECVQDMDHENMFWYRQDPGLGLRLIYFSYDVKMKEKGDIPEGYSVSREKKERFSLILESASTNQTSMYLCASSLSGGLAEEQYFGPGTRLTVT.

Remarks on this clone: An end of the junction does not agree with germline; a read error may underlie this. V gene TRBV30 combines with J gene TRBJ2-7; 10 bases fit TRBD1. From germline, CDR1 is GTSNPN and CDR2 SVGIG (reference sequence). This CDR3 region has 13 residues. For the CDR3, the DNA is TGTGCCGGCCAGACAGTCGCCGGGACAGGGGAGCACTTC. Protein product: CAGQTVAGTGEHF.

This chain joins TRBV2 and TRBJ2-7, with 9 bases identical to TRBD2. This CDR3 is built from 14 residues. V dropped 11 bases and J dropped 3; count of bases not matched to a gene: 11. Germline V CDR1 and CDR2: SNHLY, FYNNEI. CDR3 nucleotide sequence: TGTGCCGTCGCACGGGCGGGAGGGAACTACGAGCAGTACTTC. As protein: CAVARAGGNYEQYF. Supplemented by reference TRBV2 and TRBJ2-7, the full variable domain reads EPEVTQTPSHQVTQMGQEVILRCVPISNHLYFYWYRQILGQKVEFLVSFYNNEISEKSEIFDDQFSVERPDGSNFTLKIRSTKLEDSAMYFCAVARAGGNYEQYFGPGTRLTVT.

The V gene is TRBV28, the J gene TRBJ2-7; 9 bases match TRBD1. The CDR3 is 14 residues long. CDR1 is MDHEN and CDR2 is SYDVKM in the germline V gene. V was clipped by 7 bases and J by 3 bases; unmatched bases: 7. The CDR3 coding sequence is TGTGCCAGCAACACCGGGACAGGGATCTACGAGCAGTACTTC. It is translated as CASNTGTGIYEQYF.

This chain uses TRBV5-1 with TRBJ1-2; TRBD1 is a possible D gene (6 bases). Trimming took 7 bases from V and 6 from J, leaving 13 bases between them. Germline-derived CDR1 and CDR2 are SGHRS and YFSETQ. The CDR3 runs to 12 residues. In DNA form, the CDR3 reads TGCGCCAGCGGGCGGGGGCAGGATGGCTACACCTTC. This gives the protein CASGRGQDGYTF.

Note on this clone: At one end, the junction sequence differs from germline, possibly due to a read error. The CDR3 sequence: CAGSLPTGMNTEAFF. CDR3 DNA sequence: TGCGCCGGCAGCCTTCCGACAGGGATGAACACTGAAGCTTTCTTT. This chain uses TRBV4-1 with TRBJ1-1, with 7 positions matching TRBD1. The CDR3 runs to 15 residues. Germline CDR1 and CDR2: MGHRA and YSYEKL.

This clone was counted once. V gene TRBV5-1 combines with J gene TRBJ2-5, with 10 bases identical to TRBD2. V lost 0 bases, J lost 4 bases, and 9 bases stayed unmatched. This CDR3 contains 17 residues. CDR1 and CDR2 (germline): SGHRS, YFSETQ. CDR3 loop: CASSLEASGSSRETQYF. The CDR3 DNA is TGCGCCAGCAGCTTGGAGGCTAGCGGGAGCTCACGAGAGACCCAGTACTTC.

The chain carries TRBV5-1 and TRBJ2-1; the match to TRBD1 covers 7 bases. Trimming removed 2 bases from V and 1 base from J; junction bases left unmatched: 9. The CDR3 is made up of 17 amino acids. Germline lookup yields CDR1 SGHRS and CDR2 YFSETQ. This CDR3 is CASSFLRQGGSYNEQFF. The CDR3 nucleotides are TGCGCCAGCAGCTTCCTAAGACAGGGTGGGTCCTACAATGAGCAGTTCTTC.

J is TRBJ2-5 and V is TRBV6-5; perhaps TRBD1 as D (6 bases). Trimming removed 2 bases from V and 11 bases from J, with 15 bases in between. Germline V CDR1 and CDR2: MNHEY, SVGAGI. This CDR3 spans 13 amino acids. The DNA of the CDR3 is TGTGCCAGCAGTTACGGCAGGGGCTGGGAGCAGTACTTC. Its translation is CASSYGRGWEQYF.

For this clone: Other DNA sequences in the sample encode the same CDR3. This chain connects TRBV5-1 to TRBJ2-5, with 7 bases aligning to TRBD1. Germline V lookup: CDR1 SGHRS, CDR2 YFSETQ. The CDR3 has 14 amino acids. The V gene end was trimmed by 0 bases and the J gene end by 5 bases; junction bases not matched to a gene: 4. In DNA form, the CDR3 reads TGCGCCAGCAGCTTGGACAGGGGACGGGAGACCCAGTACTTC. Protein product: CASSLDRGRETQYF. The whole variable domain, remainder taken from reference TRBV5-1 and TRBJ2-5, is KAGVTQTPRYLIKTRGQQVTLSCSPISGHRSVSWYQQTPGQGLQFLFEYFSETQRNKGNFPGRFSGRQFSNSRSEMNVSTLELGDSALYLCASSLDRGRETQYFGPGTRLLVL.

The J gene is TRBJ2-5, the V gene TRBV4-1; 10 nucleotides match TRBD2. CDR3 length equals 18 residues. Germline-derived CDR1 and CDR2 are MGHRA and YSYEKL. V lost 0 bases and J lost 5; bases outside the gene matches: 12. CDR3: CASSQERSGRATSETQYF. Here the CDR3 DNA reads TGCGCCAGCAGCCAAGAACGCAGCGGGAGGGCCACGAGCGAGACCCAGTACTTC.

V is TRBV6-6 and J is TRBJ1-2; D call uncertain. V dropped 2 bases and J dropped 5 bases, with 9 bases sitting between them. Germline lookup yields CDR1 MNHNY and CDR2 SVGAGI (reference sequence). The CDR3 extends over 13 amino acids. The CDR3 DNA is TGTGCCAGCAGTTACGAGGGCAGATATGGCTACACCTTC. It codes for CASSYEGRYGYTF.

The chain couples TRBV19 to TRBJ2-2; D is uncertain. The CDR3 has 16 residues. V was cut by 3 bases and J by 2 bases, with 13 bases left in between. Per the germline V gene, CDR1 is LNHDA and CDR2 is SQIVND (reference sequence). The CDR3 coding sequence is TGTGCCAGTAGTATGGTGTCCGGGTCTAACACCGGGGAGCTGTTTTTT. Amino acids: CASSMVSGSNTGELFF.

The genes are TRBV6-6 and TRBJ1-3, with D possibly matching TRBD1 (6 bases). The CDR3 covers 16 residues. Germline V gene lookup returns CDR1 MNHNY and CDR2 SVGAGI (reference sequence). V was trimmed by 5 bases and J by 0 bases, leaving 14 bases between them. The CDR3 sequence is CASSPLTGRSGNTIYF. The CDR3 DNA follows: TGTGCCAGCAGTCCTCTTACAGGGCGCTCTGGAAACACCATATATTTT.